This TCR beta chain is from a study of blood T cell repertoires in COVID-19. Study-level information: COVID-19 samples from acute and convalescent phases originated in the United States, Italy and Spain.

Study processing details: Researchers report that nucleated cell counts were estimated from reference gene primer amplification. The protocol was immunoSEQ multiplex PCR, while the TCRdb copy is restricted to in-frame clones and leaves out a portion. V and J calls and clone size are as listed in that table; D and trimming were resolved from the DNA. The table shows 150,000 or so clones, with over 70% occurring only once. Ages ranged from 18 to 89 years, with residence in more than 20 US areas. Researchers sorted participants into cohorts using their self-reported clinical history. The clonotype originates from a woman in her sixties or seventies who had recovered from COVID-19. The sample consisted of PBMCs or T cells enriched from blood (not recorded which).

The CDR3 coding sequence is TGTGCCAGCAGTTACAACGCTGGGACAGGGGGCCAAGAGACCCAGTACTTC. It yields the protein CASSYNAGTGGQETQYF. The V call is TRBV6-2 or TRBV6-3, the J call TRBJ2-5; 11 bases match TRBD1. With V trimmed by 2 bases and J by 1 base, 6 bases remained unmatched. Looked up from germline, CDR1 is MNHEY and CDR2 is SVGEGT. The CDR3 has 17 residues.